This TCR beta chain was obtained from a study of T-cell reconstitution after alpha-beta-depleted transplantation in children. The CDR3 totals 17 residues. The V gene's germline CDR1 is KGHSH and CDR2 LQKENI. Trimming removed 3 bases from V and 1 base from J; junction bases left unmatched: 5. Preparation of the TCRbeta library involved a method that used unique molecular identifiers. TCRdb itself ran the PCR reads through MiXCR, one entry per CDR3 protein. The sample consists of around 530,000 distinct CDR3 sequences, around a third of them appearing once. The material was PBMCs from the stem cell graft donor, obtained from the stem cell graft. This rearrangement joins TRBV18 to TRBJ2-3, with 12 bases matching TRBD1. The TCR originated in a human donor who donated a stem cell graft to a child with aplastic anemia. The CDR3 nucleotides are TGTGCCAGCTCACCGAGGGACAGGGGGCTTCGCACAGATACGCAGTATTTT. This encodes CASSPRDRGLRTDTQYF.